This entry lists 19 T cell receptor beta chains sequenced from one sample in a study of memory CD8 T cells in hepatitis C reinfection. Generated by immunoSEQ multiplex PCR, the TCRdb table keeps only in-frame clones and is missing some. The sample has 35,000 to 55,000 clones; around nine tenths are singletons. The time point denotes: peak reinfection, 3 to 8 weeks after reinfection detection. TCR sequencing was done directly ex vivo on sorted cells, without expansion in vitro. Sample: naive CD8+ T cells sorted from blood. The receptors shown here come from a man younger than 35 with hepatitis C virus infection.

The V call is TRBV4-2, the J call TRBJ2-3; 10 bases agree with TRBD2. Trimming cost V 0 bases and J 3 bases; bases outside gene matches: 6. Germline V gene sequence: CDR1 LGHNA, CDR2 YNFKEQ. The CDR3 is made up of 17 amino acids. CDR3 sequence reads: CASSQERASGRTDTQYF. CDR3 DNA: TGTGCCAGCAGCCAAGAACGCGCTAGCGGGAGAACAGATACGCAGTATTTT.

The gene calls are TRBV29-1 and TRBJ1-2; D is unclear. Between the trimmed V and J ends, which lost 4 bases and 0 bases, there was a span of 12 bases. Germline V CDR1 and CDR2: SQVTM, ANQGSEA. This CDR3 has 14 amino acids. For the CDR3, the DNA is TGCAGCGTTGGGGCCACATATTCTAACTATGGCTACACCTTC. Amino acid sequence: CSVGATYSNYGYTF.

The chain is built from TRBV5-4 and TRBJ2-3, with 15 bases fitting TRBD2. CDR1 and CDR2 (germline): SGHNT, YYREEE (reference sequence). The CDR3 has 20 residues. J gave up 0 bases and V 3 bases, and 11 bases lay outside the gene matches. CDR3 sequence reads: CASSSGTSGGSDTSTDTQYF. CDR3 bases: TGTGCCAGCAGCTCGGGGACTAGCGGGGGGTCAGATACTAGCACAGATACGCAGTATTTT.

J is TRBJ1-1 and V is TRBV6-1; D unclear. This CDR3 region has 16 residues. The germline V and J ends were trimmed by 1 base and 1 base, with 13 bases remaining between them. Germline loops: CDR1 MNHNS, CDR2 SASEGT. CDR3 region: CASSEVAAGGNTEAFF. DNA of the CDR3: TGTGCCAGCAGTGAAGTGGCGGCTGGAGGGAACACTGAAGCTTTCTTT.

V gene TRBV6-1 combines with J gene TRBJ1-3; no clear D gene. Trimming took 2 bases from V and 0 from J, leaving 5 bases between them. Germline values: CDR1 MNHNS, CDR2 SASEGT. The length of the CDR3 is 14 residues. Here the CDR3 reads CASSEPYSGNTIYF. As DNA, the CDR3 is TGTGCCAGCAGTGAACCTTACTCTGGAAACACCATATATTTT.

The genes are TRBV11-2 and TRBJ2-7, with 10 bases identical to TRBD2. The CDR3 contains 15 residues. The V and J ends lost 1 base and 3 bases, in that order; junction bases with no gene match: 3. Germline V gene lookup returns CDR1 SGHAT and CDR2 FQNNGV. The CDR3 nucleotides are TGTGCCAGCAGCTTAGCTAGCGGGGGAGTCTACGAGCAGTACGTC. It is translated as CASSLASGGVYEQYV.

The chain recombines TRBV10-1 with TRBJ2-3; D might be TRBD1 (5 bases). V was trimmed by 2 bases and J by 1 base, leaving 7 bases between them. Per germline, CDR1 WNHNN and CDR2 SYGVQD (reference sequence). This CDR3 has 14 residues. CDR3 amino acids: CASSEGARTDTQYF. As DNA, the CDR3 is TGCGCCAGCAGTGAGGGGGCTCGCACAGATACGCAGTATTTT.

This clone has a handful of counts. The rearrangement uses TRBV12-5 and TRBJ1-1, with no clear D. Germline-derived CDR1 and CDR2 are LGHNT and FRNRAP. Trimming cost V 0 bases and J 5 bases, with 7 bases left between them. The CDR3 runs to 13 residues. The CDR3 nucleotides read TGTGCTAGTGGTTTGGTACTTTCGACTGAAGCTTTCTTT. Amino acids: CASGLVLSTEAFF.

Turning to this clone: A read error may account for a junction end that differs from germline. This sequence joins TRBV13 and TRBJ2-7, with 7 bases that match TRBD2. The CDR3 loop spans 16 amino acids. The germline gives CDR1 PRHDT, CDR2 FYEKMQ (reference sequence). The chain's CDR3 is CASSVGARGRRYEQYF. In nucleotides, the CDR3 is TGTGCCAGCAGCGTAGGCGCCCGCGGGAGAAGGTACGAGCAGTACTTC.

The chain employs TRBV7-9 and TRBJ2-7; TRBD2 agrees at 10 bases. This CDR3 region has 15 residues. V lost 4 bases and J lost 5; bases outside the gene matches: 8. CDR1 and CDR2 (germline): SEHNR, FQNEAQ (reference sequence). The CDR3 protein is CASSSSLAGVNEQYF. CDR3 coding DNA: TGTGCCAGCAGCTCGAGTCTAGCGGGAGTCAACGAGCAGTACTTC. The full variable domain, in which reference TRBV7-9 and TRBJ2-7 provide the parts outside the CDR3, is DTGVSQNPRHKITKRGQNVTFRCDPISEHNRLYWYRQTLGQGPEFLTYFQNEAQLEKSRLLSDRFSAERPKGSFSTLEIQRTEQGDSAMYLCASSSSLAGVNEQYFGPGTRLTVT.

This chain links TRBV28 with TRBJ2-1; 8 nucleotides align to TRBD2. V gave up 4 bases and J gave up 9 bases; unmatched junction bases: 17. Germline V gene lookup returns CDR1 MDHEN and CDR2 SYDVKM. The CDR3 extends over 17 amino acids. The CDR3 spells CASSSPRYLSGAGEQFF. CDR3 bases: TGTGCCAGCAGTTCGCCCCGATATCTTAGCGGGGCGGGTGAGCAGTTCTTC.

The chain is built from TRBV10-2 and TRBJ1-2; 7 bases are a match to TRBD1. Looked up from germline, CDR1 is WSHSY and CDR2 is SAAADI. CDR3 size: 15 residues. Unmatched junction bases numbered 10, after V lost 6 bases and J lost 3 bases. Written as DNA, the CDR3 is TGCGCCAGCAGCCCGACAGGGAAATTTTACTATGGCTACACCTTC. Amino acid sequence: CASSPTGKFYYGYTF.

The V gene is TRBV19, the J gene TRBJ2-7; D possibly corresponds to TRBD1 (5 bases). This CDR3 region has 14 residues. Germline lookup yields CDR1 LNHDA and CDR2 SQIVND (reference sequence). V was clipped by 5 bases and J by 0 bases, with 11 bases between them. The CDR3 coding sequence is TGTGCCAGTAGTGCAGGACACAGCTCCTACGAGCAGTACTTC. Protein: CASSAGHSSYEQYF.

The V and J genes are TRBV19 and TRBJ2-3, with TRBD1 matching over 10 bases. The V and J ends lost 3 bases and 4 bases, in that order; junction bases with no gene match: 4. This CDR3 is built from 15 residues. Germline values: CDR1 LNHDA, CDR2 SQIVND (reference sequence). This CDR3 reads CASSIDRGQADTQYF. In DNA, the CDR3 is TGTGCCAGTAGTATCGACAGGGGGCAAGCAGATACGCAGTATTTT.

This chain joins TRBV4-1 and TRBJ2-2; D may be TRBD2 (6 bases). The CDR3 consists of 17 residues. Germline V gene lookup returns CDR1 MGHRA and CDR2 YSYEKL. V lost 0 bases to trimming and J lost 7 bases, with 18 bases between them. The CDR3 DNA is TGCGCCAGCAGCCAAGAGGGCACGGGACTGGTCTACGGGGAGCTGTTTTTT. Amino acid sequence: CASSQEGTGLVYGELFF.

The V and J genes are TRBV28 and TRBJ1-6; D not resolved. CDR1 and CDR2 from the germline V gene are MDHEN and SYDVKM. The CDR3 consists of 14 residues. V was trimmed by 5 bases and J by 6 bases, leaving 11 bases between them. The CDR3 spells CASSPQEGNSPLHF. CDR3 DNA: TGTGCCAGCAGTCCCCAAGAGGGTAATTCACCCCTCCACTTT.

This chain connects TRBV2 to TRBJ2-3; 8 bases align to TRBD2. CDR3 length: 15 amino acids. The J segment lost 6 bases and the V segment lost 3 bases, leaving 8 bases of the junction unmatched. Germline CDR1 SNHLY, CDR2 FYNNEI. The CDR3 sequence: CASSDRAGAPDTQYF. In DNA, the CDR3 is TGTGCCAGCAGTGACCGAGCGGGGGCCCCGGATACGCAGTATTTT.

This chain joins TRBV27 and TRBJ1-1, with D unclear. The CDR3 is 13 amino acids. Trimming removed 4 bases from V and 1 base from J, with 7 bases in between. Germline values: CDR1 MNHEY, CDR2 SMNVEV (reference sequence). The DNA for the CDR3 is TGTGCCAGCAGTTCCCTCGGGAACACTGAAGCTTTCTTT. It codes for CASSSLGNTEAFF.

The V and J genes are TRBV5-4 and TRBJ2-7; 9 bases are shared with TRBD2. Looked up from germline, CDR1 is SGHNT and CDR2 is YYREEE (reference sequence). The CDR3 runs to 17 residues. V dropped 0 bases and J dropped 4; count of bases not matched to a gene: 11. The DNA for the CDR3 is TGTGCCAGCAGCTTGGGAGCTGCAGCGGGGGGACGATACGAGCAGTACGTC. Its protein product is CASSLGAAAGGRYEQYV.